This T cell receptor (beta chain) was captured in a study of tumor and adjacent non-tumor tissue in lung cancer. Broader study findings: Compared with tumor, normal lung showed significantly lower TCR diversity.

RNA was extracted from bulk tissue without any cell sorting. This non-tumor lung sample came from over 3 cm beyond the tumor edge. TCRbeta libraries were built with three rounds of nested PCR, modified from ARM-PCR. TCRdb re-derived calls from the multiplex PCR reads in MiXCR, one entry per CDR3 protein. The sample includes approximately 80,000 distinct CDR3 sequences, 80% to 90% of them seen just once. This clonotype was observed a few times. Its target is not known. An end of the junction does not agree with germline; a read error may underlie this. The CDR3 consists of 17 residues. The germline V gene has CDR1 MDHEN and CDR2 SYDVKM.

The V gene is TRBV28, the J gene TRBJ1-6, with 9 bases identical to TRBD1. The sequencing sample was made of distant non-tumor lung tissue. This TCR was recovered from a man between 60 and 75 years old with non-small cell lung cancer. Here the CDR3 reads CTSSLYAQGADNSPLHF. Here the CDR3 DNA reads TGTACCAGCAGTTTATACGCACAGGGGGCGGATAATTCACCCCTCCACTTT. Looking up the rest from reference TRBV28 and TRBJ1-6 gives the full variable domain: DVKVTQSSRYLVKRTGEKVFLECVQDMDHENMFWYRQDPGLGLRLIYFSYDVKMKEKGDIPEGYSVSREKKERFSLILESASTNQTSMYLCTSSLYAQGADNSPLHFGNGTRLTVT.